The T cell receptor (beta chain) under discussion was sequenced for a study of technical replicates of blood from a handful of donors. The CDR3 totals 16 residues. CDR1 is SGHVS and CDR2 is FQNEAQ in the germline V gene. V shed 3 bases, J shed 4 bases, and the junction held 10 bases outside the gene matches. Sequencing used immunoSEQ multiplex PCR; TCRdb keeps in-frame clones, though not all of them. The sample holds approximately 41,000 clones, about 96% seen once. Sequenced: T cells isolated from PBMCs. The rearrangement uses TRBV7-8 and TRBJ2-3; 7 nucleotides align to TRBD2. The source is a human donor in good health. This CDR3 reads CASSFLPSGGADTQYF. CDR3 sequence (DNA): TGTGCCAGCAGCTTCCTACCTAGCGGAGGAGCAGATACGCAGTATTTT.